These T cell receptor beta chains were read from a single sample in a study of T cell repertoires in ileal Crohn's disease. Sequenced by immunoSEQ multiplex PCR; TCRdb stores in-frame clones only, minus some. The repertoire holds about 4,500 clones, with roughly 80% as singletons. The sample taken for sequencing was ileal tissue. Receptors were obtained from an adult with Crohn's disease. CDR3s include the opening cysteine and the closing phenylalanine or tryptophan.

j_call v_call cdr3_aa
TRBJ2-1 TRBV29-1 CSVEHSYNEQFF
TRBJ2-1 TRBV6-1 CASRPHLAGVGEQFF
TRBJ2-1 TRBV5-1 CASSWDRGLEQFF
TRBJ2-7 TRBV4-1 CASSQSGTGVGYEQYF
TRBJ2-7 TRBV11-2 CASSLQRLGTVAPYEQYF
TRBJ1-1 TRBV7-2 CASSLVGGGSGAEAFF
TRBJ1-1 TRBV15 CATSRDLGTAVLAFF
TRBJ1-5 TRBV6-1 CASTEGQGLNQPQHF
TRBJ2-1 TRBV7-2 CASSPEGRGYNEQFF
TRBJ1-3 TRBV6-6 CASSYSTASSGNTIYF
TRBJ2-5 TRBV6-1 CASTNRGRGETQYF